The T cell receptor beta chain under discussion was sequenced for a study of OX40 agonist ivuxolimab in advanced cancers. A remark on this clone: Distinct nucleotide sequences in the sample also encode this CDR3.

Sequenced by immunoSEQ multiplex PCR; TCRdb stores in-frame clones only, minus some. The sample consists of 35,000 to 45,000 clones, 80% to 95% of them appearing once. Between the trimmed V and J ends, which lost 1 base and 0 bases, there was a span of 20 bases. The CDR3 is made up of 18 amino acids. The germline CDR1 and CDR2 sequences are SGHRS and YFSETQ. The starting material was CD4+ or CD8+ T cells sorted from blood, obtained in a trial of the OX40 agonist ivuxolimab. The sequence derives from an adult with an advanced solid tumor such as melanoma, head and neck, liver or kidney cancer. This chain connects TRBV5-1 to TRBJ2-7; possible D gene TRBD2, 6 bases. In DNA, the CDR3 is TGCGCCAGCAGCTTGAGTGGGTGGGGGGATATAAGCTCCTACGAGCAGTACTTC. Encoded protein: CASSLSGWGDISSYEQYF. Variable domain in full (rest from reference TRBV5-1 and TRBJ2-7): KAGVTQTPRYLIKTRGQQVTLSCSPISGHRSVSWYQQTPGQGLQFLFEYFSETQRNKGNFPGRFSGRQFSNSRSEMNVSTLELGDSALYLCASSLSGWGDISSYEQYFGPGTRLTVT.